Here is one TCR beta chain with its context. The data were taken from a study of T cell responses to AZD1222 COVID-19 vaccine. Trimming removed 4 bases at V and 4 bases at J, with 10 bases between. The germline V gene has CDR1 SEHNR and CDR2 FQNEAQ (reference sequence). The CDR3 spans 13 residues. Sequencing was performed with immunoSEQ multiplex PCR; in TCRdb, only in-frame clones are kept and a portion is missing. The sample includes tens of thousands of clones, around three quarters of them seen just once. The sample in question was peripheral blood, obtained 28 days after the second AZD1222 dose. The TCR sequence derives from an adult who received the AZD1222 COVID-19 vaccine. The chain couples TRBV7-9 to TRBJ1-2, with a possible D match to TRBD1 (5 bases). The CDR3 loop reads CASSSRDLYGYTF. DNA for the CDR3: TGTGCCAGCAGCTCCCGGGACCTCTATGGCTACACCTTC.